This T cell receptor beta chain originates from a study of T-cell memory formation after mild COVID-19. Looking at the study overall: Largely donor-specific sequence clusters came from a couple of donors.

The germline gives CDR1 SGHAT, CDR2 FQNNGV. V lost 1 base, J lost 10 bases, and 11 bases lay in between. The CDR3 length is 13 residues. With regard to this clonotype: The antigen is undetermined.

The 5'RACE method, run with constant-segment primers, produced TCR alpha and TCR beta cDNA libraries (carrying sample barcodes and UMIs). In TCRdb, the 5' RACE reads were re-called with MiXCR into one record per CDR3 protein. The sample lists nearly 250,000 distinct CDR3 sequences; 15% were seen once. The study's findings and limits: Certain responding clones were present in pre-infection memory, suggesting participation of cross-reactive memory.

The chain has TRBV11-2 and TRBJ2-4; D is tentatively TRBD1 or TRBD2 (5 bases each). Sequenced input: PBMCs or a T cell subset sorted from them (not recorded which). The TCR was taken from an adult woman who had mild COVID-19 (a few samples of this study predate the infection). Cell type and time point are not known. CDR3 loop: CASSLAGDRIQYF. As DNA, the CDR3 is TGTGCCAGCAGCTTAGCCGGGGACCGGATTCAGTACTTC. Looking up the rest from reference TRBV11-2 and TRBJ2-4 gives the full variable domain: EAGVAQSPRYKIIEKRQSVAFWCNPISGHATLYWYQQILGQGPKLLIQFQNNGVVDDSQLPKDRFSAERLKGVDSTLKIQPAKLEDSAVYLCASSLAGDRIQYFGAGTRLSVL.